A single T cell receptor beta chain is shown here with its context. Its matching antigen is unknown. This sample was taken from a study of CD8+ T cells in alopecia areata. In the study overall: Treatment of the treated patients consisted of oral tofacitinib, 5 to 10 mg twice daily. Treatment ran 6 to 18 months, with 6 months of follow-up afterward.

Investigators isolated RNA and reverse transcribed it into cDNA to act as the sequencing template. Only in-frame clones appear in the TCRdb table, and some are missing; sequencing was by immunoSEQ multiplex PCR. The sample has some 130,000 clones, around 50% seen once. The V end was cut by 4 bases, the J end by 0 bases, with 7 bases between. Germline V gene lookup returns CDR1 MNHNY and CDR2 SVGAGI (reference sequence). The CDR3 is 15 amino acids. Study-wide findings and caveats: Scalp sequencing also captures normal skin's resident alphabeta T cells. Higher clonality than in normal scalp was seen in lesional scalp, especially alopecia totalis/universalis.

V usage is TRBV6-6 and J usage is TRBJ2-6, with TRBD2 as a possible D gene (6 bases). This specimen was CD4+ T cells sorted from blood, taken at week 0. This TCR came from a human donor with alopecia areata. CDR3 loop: CASSLGGSGANVLTF. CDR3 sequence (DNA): TGTGCCAGCAGTTTGGGGGGCTCTGGGGCCAACGTCCTGACTTTC.